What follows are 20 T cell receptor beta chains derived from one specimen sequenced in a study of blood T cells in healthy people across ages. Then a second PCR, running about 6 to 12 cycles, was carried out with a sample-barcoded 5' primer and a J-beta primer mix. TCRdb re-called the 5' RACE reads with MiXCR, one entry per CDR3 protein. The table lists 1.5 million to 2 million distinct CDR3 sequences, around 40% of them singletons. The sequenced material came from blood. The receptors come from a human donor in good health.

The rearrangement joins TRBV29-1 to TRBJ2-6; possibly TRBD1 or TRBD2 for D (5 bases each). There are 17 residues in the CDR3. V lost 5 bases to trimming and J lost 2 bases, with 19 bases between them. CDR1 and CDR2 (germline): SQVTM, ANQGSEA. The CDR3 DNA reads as TGCAGCGTTTTTGGGGGTGACCCTGACGCTGGGGCCAACGTCCTGACTTTC. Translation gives CSVFGGDPDAGANVLTF.

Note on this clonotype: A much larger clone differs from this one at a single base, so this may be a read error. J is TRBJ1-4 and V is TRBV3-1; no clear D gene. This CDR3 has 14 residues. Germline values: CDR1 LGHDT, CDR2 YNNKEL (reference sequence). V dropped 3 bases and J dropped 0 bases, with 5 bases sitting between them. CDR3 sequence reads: CASSHGPTNEKLFF. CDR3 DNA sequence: TGTGCCAGCAGCCACGGGCCAACTAATGAAAAACTGTTTTTT. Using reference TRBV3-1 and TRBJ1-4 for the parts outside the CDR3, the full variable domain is DTAVSQTPKYLVTQMGNDKSIKCEQNLGHDTMYWYKQDSKKFLKIMFSYNNKELIINETVPNRFSPKSPDKAHLNLHINSLELGDSAVYFCASSHGPTNEKLFFGSGTQLSVL.

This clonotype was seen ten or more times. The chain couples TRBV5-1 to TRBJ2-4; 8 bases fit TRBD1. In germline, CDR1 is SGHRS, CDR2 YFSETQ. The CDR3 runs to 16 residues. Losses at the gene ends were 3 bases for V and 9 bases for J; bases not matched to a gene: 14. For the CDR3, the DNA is TGCGCCAGCAGCTGGACAGGGAGCATGGAAGGTGGCATTCAGTACTTC. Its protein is CASSWTGSMEGGIQYF.

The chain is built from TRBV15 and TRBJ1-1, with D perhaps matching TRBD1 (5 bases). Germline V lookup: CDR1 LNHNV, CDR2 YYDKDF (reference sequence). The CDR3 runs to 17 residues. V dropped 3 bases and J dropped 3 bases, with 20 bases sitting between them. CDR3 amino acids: CATSRGRGGSLDTEAFF. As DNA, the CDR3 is TGTGCCACCAGCAGGGGACGGGGGGGAAGTCTTGACACTGAAGCTTTCTTT.

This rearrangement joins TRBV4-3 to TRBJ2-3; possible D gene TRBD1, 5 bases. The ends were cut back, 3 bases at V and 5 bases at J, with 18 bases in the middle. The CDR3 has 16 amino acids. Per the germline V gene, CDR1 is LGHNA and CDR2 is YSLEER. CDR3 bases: TGCGCCAGCAGCCAGGAGACAAGGGGATCGATAGATACGCAGTATTTT. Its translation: CASSQETRGSIDTQYF.

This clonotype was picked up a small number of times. CDR3 amino acids: CASRWGGSSYNEQFF. CDR3 sequence (DNA): TGTGCCAGCAGATGGGGGGGGAGCTCCTACAATGAGCAGTTCTTC. This chain uses TRBV27 with TRBJ2-1; 7 bases are shared with TRBD2. V trimming: 6 bases; J trimming: 0 bases; junction bases outside the gene matches: 5. From germline, CDR1 is MNHEY and CDR2 SMNVEV (reference sequence). CDR3 length: 15 amino acids.

The CDR3 here is CSVEDFSSGRLDEQFF. The CDR3 coding sequence is TGCAGCGTTGAAGATTTTTCTAGCGGACGTTTGGATGAGCAGTTCTTC. V and J are TRBV29-1 and TRBJ2-1, with 7 nucleotides matching TRBD2. The CDR3 spans 16 residues. Unmatched junction bases numbered 13, after V lost 0 bases and J lost 8 bases. CDR1 and CDR2 from the germline V gene are SQVTM and ANQGSEA.

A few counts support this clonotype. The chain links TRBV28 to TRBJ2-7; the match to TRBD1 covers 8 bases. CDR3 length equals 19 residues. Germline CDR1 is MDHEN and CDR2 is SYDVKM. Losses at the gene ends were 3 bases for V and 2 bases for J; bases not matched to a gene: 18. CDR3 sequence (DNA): TGTGCCAGCAGTTTGACGGGACAGGCCCAGTGGGCATCGGCCTACGAGCAGTACTTC. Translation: CASSLTGQAQWASAYEQYF.

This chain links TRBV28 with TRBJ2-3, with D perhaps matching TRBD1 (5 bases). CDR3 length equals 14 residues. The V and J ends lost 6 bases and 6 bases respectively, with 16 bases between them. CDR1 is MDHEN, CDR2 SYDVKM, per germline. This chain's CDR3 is CASRRLLPGDTQYF. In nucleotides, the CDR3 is TGTGCCAGCAGGCGGCTCCTTCCAGGGGATACGCAGTATTTT. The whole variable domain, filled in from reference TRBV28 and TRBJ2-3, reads DVKVTQSSRYLVKRTGEKVFLECVQDMDHENMFWYRQDPGLGLRLIYFSYDVKMKEKGDIPEGYSVSREKKERFSLILESASTNQTSMYLCASRRLLPGDTQYFGPGTRLTVL.

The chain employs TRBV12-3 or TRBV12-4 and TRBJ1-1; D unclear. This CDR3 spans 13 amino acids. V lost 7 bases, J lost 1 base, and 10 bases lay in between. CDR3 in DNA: TGTGCCAGCACCCTGGCCGAGAACACTGAAGCTTTCTTT. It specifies CASTLAENTEAFF.

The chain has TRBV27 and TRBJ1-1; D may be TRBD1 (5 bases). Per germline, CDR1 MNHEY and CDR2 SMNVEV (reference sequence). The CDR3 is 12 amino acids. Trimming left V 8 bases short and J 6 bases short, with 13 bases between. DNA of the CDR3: TGTGCCAGCCGCGGGGCGGCGGCTGAAGCTTTCTTT. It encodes CASRGAAAEAFF.

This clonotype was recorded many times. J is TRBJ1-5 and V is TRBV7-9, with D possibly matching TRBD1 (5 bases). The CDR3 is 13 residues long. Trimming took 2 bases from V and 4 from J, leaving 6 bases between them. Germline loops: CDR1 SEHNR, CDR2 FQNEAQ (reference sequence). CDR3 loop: CASSLKGNQPQHF. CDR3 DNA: TGTGCCAGCAGCTTAAAGGGGAATCAGCCCCAGCATTTT.

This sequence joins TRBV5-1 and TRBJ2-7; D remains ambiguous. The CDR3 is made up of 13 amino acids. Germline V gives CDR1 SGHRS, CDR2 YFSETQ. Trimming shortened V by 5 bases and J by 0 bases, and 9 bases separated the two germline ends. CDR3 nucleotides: TGCGCCAGCAGTAATGACAACTCCTACGAGCAGTACTTC. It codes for CASSNDNSYEQYF. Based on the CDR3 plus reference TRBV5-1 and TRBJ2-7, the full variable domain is KAGVTQTPRYLIKTRGQQVTLSCSPISGHRSVSWYQQTPGQGLQFLFEYFSETQRNKGNFPGRFSGRQFSNSRSEMNVSTLELGDSALYLCASSNDNSYEQYFGPGTRLTVT.

As DNA, the CDR3 is TGTGCCAGCAGCTCCCGACCCTACAGCCAGCCCCAGCATTTT. This translates into CASSSRPYSQPQHF. This chain links TRBV6-5 with TRBJ1-5, with no clear D. This CDR3 has 14 residues. Trimming shortened V by 6 bases and J by 7 bases, and 16 bases separated the two germline ends. Germline V gene lookup returns CDR1 MNHEY and CDR2 SVGAGI.

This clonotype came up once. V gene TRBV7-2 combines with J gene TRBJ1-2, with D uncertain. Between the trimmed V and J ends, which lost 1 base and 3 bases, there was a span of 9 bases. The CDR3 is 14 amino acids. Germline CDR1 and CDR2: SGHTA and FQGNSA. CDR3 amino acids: CASSLDWRDYGYTF. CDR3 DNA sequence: TGTGCCAGCAGCTTAGATTGGAGGGACTATGGCTACACCTTC.

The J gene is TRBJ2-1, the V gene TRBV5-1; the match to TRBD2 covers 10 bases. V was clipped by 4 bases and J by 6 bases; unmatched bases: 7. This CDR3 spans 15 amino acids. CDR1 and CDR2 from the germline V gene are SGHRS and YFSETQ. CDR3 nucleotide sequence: TGCGCCAGCAGCCTGAGCGGGGGGGACCTCAATGAGCAGTTCTTC. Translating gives CASSLSGGDLNEQFF.

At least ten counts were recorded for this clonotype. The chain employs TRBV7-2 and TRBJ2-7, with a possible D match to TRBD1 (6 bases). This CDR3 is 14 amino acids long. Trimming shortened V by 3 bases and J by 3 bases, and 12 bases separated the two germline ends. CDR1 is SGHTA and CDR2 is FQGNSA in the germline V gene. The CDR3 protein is CASSFGTPSYEQYF. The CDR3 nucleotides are TGTGCCAGCAGCTTCGGGACACCTAGCTACGAGCAGTACTTC.

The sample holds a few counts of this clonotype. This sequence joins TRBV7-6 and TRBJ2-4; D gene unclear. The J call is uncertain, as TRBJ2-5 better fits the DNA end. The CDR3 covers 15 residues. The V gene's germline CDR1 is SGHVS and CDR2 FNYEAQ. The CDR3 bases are TGTGCCAGCAGGCATGGACCCTTATACCAAGAGACCCAGTACTTC. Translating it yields CASRHGPLYQETQYF.

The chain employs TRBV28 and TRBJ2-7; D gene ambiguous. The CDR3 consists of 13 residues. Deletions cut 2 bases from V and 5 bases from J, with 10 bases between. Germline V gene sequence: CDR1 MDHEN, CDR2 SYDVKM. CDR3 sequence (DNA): TGTGCCAGCAGTTTAAACCCCCTCAACGAGCAGTACTTC. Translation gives CASSLNPLNEQYF.

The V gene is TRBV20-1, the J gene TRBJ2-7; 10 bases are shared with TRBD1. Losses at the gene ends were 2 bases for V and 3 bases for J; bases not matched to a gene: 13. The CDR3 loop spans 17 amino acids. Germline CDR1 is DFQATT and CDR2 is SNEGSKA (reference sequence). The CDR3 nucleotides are TGCAGTGCTAGATCAGGCACGCCGGGACAGGGGTACTACGAGCAGTACTTC. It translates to CSARSGTPGQGYYEQYF.